This T cell receptor beta chain was documented in a study of OX40 agonist ivuxolimab in advanced cancers. Autoimmune disease history or systemic immunosuppression disqualified patients. The J segment lost 12 bases and the V segment lost 5 bases, leaving 9 bases of the junction unmatched. Germline-derived CDR1 and CDR2 are MNHNS and SASEGT. The CDR3 runs 13 residues. The table came from immunoSEQ multiplex PCR; TCRdb's copy has only in-frame clones and leaves some out. The sample has tens of thousands of clones, 92% seen once. This chain links TRBV6-1 with TRBJ2-5, with 10 bases lining up with TRBD2. The sequencing used CD4+ or CD8+ T cells sorted from blood, collected in a trial of the OX40 agonist ivuxolimab. The sequence came from an adult with an advanced solid tumor such as melanoma, head and neck, liver or kidney cancer. CDR3 nucleotide sequence: TGTGCCAGCAGTTTTGTAGCGGGAGGTTGGAAGTACTTC. Translation gives CASSFVAGGWKYF.